The rows below give T cell receptor beta chains drawn from one sample of a study of blood T cells in healthy people across ages. TCRdb reprocessed the 5' RACE reads via MiXCR and lists one record per CDR3 protein. This table has 780,000 or so distinct CDR3 sequences, 25% appearing once. This same sample was also part of a study on T cells of mothers and their children.

The material sequenced was blood. These TCRs come from a boy between 5 and 17 years old in good health. CDR3s include the opening cysteine and the closing phenylalanine or tryptophan. The order of the fields is V gene, J gene, CDR3 protein.

v_call: TRBV12-3/TRBV12-4
j_call: TRBJ2-3
cdr3_aa: CASSPLLAGGLTDTQYF

v_call: TRBV7-8
j_call: .
cdr3_aa: CASAPVTANYEQYF

v_call: TRBV5-1
j_call: .
cdr3_aa: CASSGDRSKSSQYF

v_call: TRBV6-5
j_call: TRBJ1-2
cdr3_aa: CASRQGTPLAYGYTF

v_call: TRBV2
j_call: TRBJ2-5
cdr3_aa: CASSPARGTQYF

v_call: TRBV5-1
j_call: TRBJ2-1
cdr3_aa: CASSASGQDLYNEQFF

v_call: TRBV24-1
j_call: TRBJ1-5
cdr3_aa: CATSDLSVQPQHF

v_call: TRBV3-1
j_call: TRBJ2-5
cdr3_aa: CASSQDTRKETQYF

v_call: TRBV20-1
j_call: TRBJ1-4
cdr3_aa: CSARSGTNEKLFF

v_call: TRBV11-3
j_call: TRBJ2-3
cdr3_aa: CASSPGGTKSTDTQYF

v_call: TRBV12-3/TRBV12-4
j_call: TRBJ1-2
cdr3_aa: CASSPPIGGSGYTF

v_call: TRBV24-1
j_call: TRBJ1-2
cdr3_aa: CATSDSQTSSYGYTF

v_call: TRBV7-9
j_call: TRBJ1-2
cdr3_aa: CASSSLNSAYDYGYTF

v_call: TRBV19
j_call: TRBJ2-4
cdr3_aa: CTSSIPQGARRVDIQYF

v_call: TRBV14
j_call: TRBJ2-5
cdr3_aa: CASSQSTSGGLQETQYF

v_call: TRBV28
j_call: TRBJ2-5
cdr3_aa: CASSLSSTGHFGTQYF

v_call: TRBV2
j_call: TRBJ1-5
cdr3_aa: CASSVGQGIQPQHF

v_call: TRBV12-3/TRBV12-4
j_call: TRBJ2-1
cdr3_aa: CASSLGGRSYNEQFF

v_call: TRBV15
j_call: TRBJ1-1
cdr3_aa: CATSRPPTGPEAFF

v_call: TRBV29-1
j_call: TRBJ2-1
cdr3_aa: CSVELGNEQFF

v_call: TRBV7-9
j_call: TRBJ2-5
cdr3_aa: CASSDDWEQYF

v_call: TRBV20-1
j_call: TRBJ2-3
cdr3_aa: CSAGLAGVYADMQCF

v_call: TRBV24-1
j_call: TRBJ2-3
cdr3_aa: CATSDFPGRGTDTQYF

v_call: TRBV6-2/TRBV6-3
j_call: .
cdr3_aa: CASSYKWDTYNEQFF

v_call: TRBV7-8
j_call: .
cdr3_aa: CASSLALGTEETQYF

v_call: TRBV28
j_call: TRBJ2-3
cdr3_aa: CASTIAASTDTQYF

v_call: TRBV13
j_call: TRBJ2-7
cdr3_aa: CASSFRGAGLYEQYF

v_call: TRBV7-2
j_call: TRBJ2-1
cdr3_aa: CASSFRDRRPWDEQFF

v_call: TRBV27
j_call: TRBJ2-1
cdr3_aa: CASSLSRQGADNEQFF

v_call: TRBV10-3
j_call: TRBJ2-5
cdr3_aa: CAIRMDAQETQYF

v_call: TRBV5-6
j_call: .
cdr3_aa: CASTSDGGLAGGEQFF

v_call: TRBV4-2
j_call: TRBJ2-3
cdr3_aa: CASSQDGRAQYF

v_call: TRBV6-5
j_call: TRBJ2-4
cdr3_aa: CASSGGLAGVNIQYF

v_call: TRBV19
j_call: TRBJ1-5
cdr3_aa: CASSTGFIKPQHF

v_call: TRBV10-3
j_call: TRBJ1-1
cdr3_aa: CAISLTEMNTEAFF

v_call: TRBV7-2
j_call: TRBJ2-7
cdr3_aa: CASSPSPHIDEQYF

v_call: TRBV7-2
j_call: TRBJ2-3
cdr3_aa: CASSFRPGGGTDTQYF

v_call: TRBV5-1
j_call: TRBJ2-1
cdr3_aa: CASSLAVGLAYNEQFF

v_call: TRBV20-1
j_call: TRBJ2-2
cdr3_aa: CSAPQGVSGELFF

v_call: TRBV28
j_call: TRBJ2-3
cdr3_aa: CASSLFASGRITDTQYF

v_call: TRBV2
j_call: TRBJ1-4
cdr3_aa: CASGLRSTNEKLFF

v_call: TRBV28
j_call: .
cdr3_aa: CASRSLGQGSCEQYF

v_call: TRBV20-1
j_call: TRBJ2-7
cdr3_aa: CSATRPTSSYEQYF

v_call: TRBV6-1
j_call: TRBJ1-4
cdr3_aa: CASSVVSRNEKLFF

v_call: TRBV12-3/TRBV12-4
j_call: TRBJ1-2
cdr3_aa: CASSRGQSVNYDYTF

v_call: TRBV4-2
j_call: TRBJ2-7
cdr3_aa: CASSHPGQQSSYEQYF

v_call: TRBV18
j_call: TRBJ2-4
cdr3_aa: CASSPDGNIQYF

v_call: TRBV7-2
j_call: TRBJ2-7
cdr3_aa: CASSSNLRTGNYEQYF

v_call: TRBV20-1
j_call: TRBJ1-2
cdr3_aa: CSAIHRESGYTF

v_call: TRBV20-1
j_call: TRBJ1-4
cdr3_aa: CSALTGGQGYEKLFF